One sample yielded the 25 T cell receptor beta chains listed below, sequenced in a study of chemoradiotherapy in HPV16-positive cancers. Assay: immunoSEQ multiplex PCR; the TCRdb copy retains only in-frame clones and omits some. The table includes about 6,200 clones, approximately 80% detected once. The material sequenced was tumor tissue, taken from a patient who underwent chemoradiotherapy. The receptors were sampled from a human donor with HPV-associated anogenital cancer.

V gene TRBV27 combines with J gene TRBJ2-7; 7 nucleotides align to TRBD1. The trim removed 10 bases at V and 0 bases at J, leaving 3 bases unmatched. The V gene's germline CDR1 is MNHEY and CDR2 SMNVEV (reference sequence). The length of the CDR3 is 12 residues. CDR3 region: CATRDSSYEQYF. The DNA for the CDR3 is TGTGCCACCCGGGACAGCTCCTACGAGCAGTACTTC.

The CDR3 region is CASSVLAGNYEQYF. The CDR3 nucleotides read TGCGCCAGCAGTGTGCTAGCGGGGAACTACGAGCAGTACTTC. The chain recombines TRBV10-2 with TRBJ2-7, with TRBD2 identical over 9 bases. CDR3 length: 14 residues. Germline CDR1 reads WSHSY; CDR2 reads SAAADI. V was pared by 4 bases and J by 3 bases, with 4 bases of the junction left unmatched.

The chain uses TRBV29-1 and TRBJ2-7, with D unresolved. Germline-derived CDR1 and CDR2 are SQVTM and ANQGSEA. V shed 6 bases and J shed 7 bases, with 10 bases lying between them. This CDR3 is 10 amino acids long. For the CDR3, the DNA is TGCAGCGTCGGGCTGGGGGAGCAGTACTTC. The encoded protein is CSVGLGEQYF.

J is TRBJ2-2 and V is TRBV27; TRBD1 aligns across 10 bases. CDR3 length: 17 amino acids. With 2 bases clipped from V and 3 bases from J, the junction kept 6 bases outside the gene matches. The germline gives CDR1 MNHEY, CDR2 SMNVEV (reference sequence). The CDR3 bases are TGTGCCAGCAGTTTAGAGGTGACAGGGGGCTACACCGGGGAGCTGTTTTTT. Its protein is CASSLEVTGGYTGELFF.

The chain has TRBV27 and TRBJ2-2; a possible D gene is TRBD1 (7 bases). Germline V gives CDR1 MNHEY, CDR2 SMNVEV (reference sequence). This CDR3 is built from 15 residues. Trimming shortened V by 5 bases and J by 3 bases, and 13 bases separated the two germline ends. The CDR3 is CASSESRGDTGELFF. The CDR3, as DNA: TGTGCCAGCAGTGAGAGCAGGGGGGACACCGGGGAGCTGTTTTTT.

This chain links TRBV28 with TRBJ2-5, with 11 nucleotides matching TRBD2. Germline assignment: CDR1 MDHEN and CDR2 SYDVKM. Germline trimming cut 3 bases from V and 5 bases from J; bases unmatched to any gene: 5. The CDR3 is 15 amino acids. This CDR3 is CASSFSGGAGETQYF. Here the CDR3 DNA reads TGTGCCAGCAGTTTTAGCGGGGGGGCCGGGGAGACCCAGTACTTC.

The genes are TRBV4-1 and TRBJ1-4, with D tentatively TRBD1 (5 bases). Deletions cut 1 base from V and 0 bases from J, with 9 bases between. CDR3 size: 16 residues. Looked up from germline, CDR1 is MGHRA and CDR2 is YSYEKL. CDR3 nucleotides: TGCGCCAGCAGCCAAGGCGGGGGAACAACTAATGAAAAACTGTTTTTT. Protein sequence: CASSQGGGTTNEKLFF.

The chain couples TRBV5-1 to TRBJ1-1; D not resolved. The CDR3 contains 14 residues. Deletions cut 1 base from V and 1 base from J, with 8 bases between. Germline V CDR1 and CDR2: SGHRS, YFSETQ. The CDR3 DNA sequence: TGCGCCAGCAGCTTGCACGCGGAGAACACTGAAGCTTTCTTT. As protein: CASSLHAENTEAFF.

This sequence joins TRBV18 and TRBJ1-5, with unresolved D. The CDR3 consists of 15 residues. With 3 bases removed from V and 3 bases from J, the gap between germline ends came to 12 bases. Looked up from germline, CDR1 is KGHSH and CDR2 is LQKENI. The CDR3 bases are TGTGCCAGCTCACCCGGGAGAAATCTCAATCAGCCCCAGCATTTT. Encoded protein: CASSPGRNLNQPQHF.

The chain links TRBV7-2 to TRBJ2-1; tentatively, D is TRBD2 (5 bases). The germline gives CDR1 SGHTA, CDR2 FQGNSA. This CDR3 is built from 15 residues. The V gene lost 5 bases and the J gene lost 4 bases, with 15 bases spanning the gap. The chain's CDR3 is CASSPRRTGYNEQFF. The CDR3 region has the DNA TGTGCCAGCAGCCCCCGGCGGACTGGGTACAATGAGCAGTTCTTC.

V gene TRBV18 combines with J gene TRBJ1-3; D perhaps matches TRBD1 (6 bases). The germline CDR1 and CDR2 sequences are KGHSH and LQKENI. Deletions cut 3 bases from V and 0 bases from J, with 12 bases between. This CDR3 spans 16 amino acids. The CDR3 spells CASSPADSISGNTIYF. The DNA for the CDR3 is TGTGCCAGCTCACCGGCGGACAGCATCTCTGGAAACACCATATATTTT.

V is TRBV11-3 and J is TRBJ2-3; TRBD1 is a possible D gene (7 bases). Germline loops: CDR1 SGHNT, CDR2 YENEEA. This CDR3 has 15 residues. Between the trimmed V and J ends, which lost 5 bases and 4 bases, there was a span of 16 bases. CDR3 protein: CASSTGDSAADTQYF. CDR3 nucleotides: TGTGCCAGCAGCACAGGGGACTCAGCCGCAGATACGCAGTATTTT.

CDR3: CASSLEGSGGYNEQFF. The CDR3 coding sequence is TGCGCCAGCAGCTTAGAGGGTTCGGGTGGCTACAATGAGCAGTTCTTC. The chain joins TRBV5-1 to TRBJ2-1; D might be TRBD2 (5 bases). V was shortened by 2 bases and J by 3 bases, with 15 bases between the two germline ends. There are 16 residues in the CDR3. The germline V gene has CDR1 SGHRS and CDR2 YFSETQ.

This rearrangement joins TRBV14 to TRBJ2-3; 11 bases align to TRBD2. Germline V CDR1 and CDR2: SGHDN, FVKESK. The CDR3 runs to 14 residues. J gave up 3 bases and V 6 bases, and 2 bases lay outside the gene matches. CDR3 sequence reads: CASRPSGGTDTQYF. The CDR3 DNA is TGTGCCAGCAGACCTAGCGGGGGGACAGATACGCAGTATTTT.

This clone came up once. The rearrangement uses TRBV5-1 and TRBJ2-3, with D possibly matching TRBD2 (6 bases). CDR1 SGHRS and CDR2 YFSETQ come from the germline V gene. The V end lost 4 bases, the J end lost 2 bases, and 14 bases lay between the germline ends. CDR3 length equals 15 residues. The CDR3 nucleotides read TGCGCCAGCAGCCTGATTAGCGGCCTCACAGATACGCAGTATTTT. Its protein is CASSLISGLTDTQYF. Looking up the rest from reference TRBV5-1 and TRBJ2-3 gives the full variable domain: KAGVTQTPRYLIKTRGQQVTLSCSPISGHRSVSWYQQTPGQGLQFLFEYFSETQRNKGNFPGRFSGRQFSNSRSEMNVSTLELGDSALYLCASSLISGLTDTQYFGPGTRLTVL.

The chain carries TRBV7-3 and TRBJ1-1; D gene unclear. The CDR3 extends over 15 amino acids. The V end was cut by 4 bases, the J end by 4 bases, with 16 bases between. Germline CDR1 is SGHTA and CDR2 is FQGTGA. This chain's CDR3 is CASSSKVGLGTEAFF. DNA of the CDR3: TGTGCCAGCAGCTCAAAAGTCGGCCTGGGCACTGAAGCTTTCTTT.

This clone showed up just a few times. V and J are TRBV7-9 and TRBJ1-2; D may be TRBD1 (5 bases). Germline values: CDR1 SEHNR, CDR2 FQNEAQ (reference sequence). The V end lost 1 base, the J end lost 2 bases, and 8 bases lay between the germline ends. The CDR3 spans 14 residues. CDR3 loop: CASSLGAGNYGYTF. Written as DNA, the CDR3 is TGTGCCAGCAGCTTAGGTGCAGGGAACTATGGCTACACCTTC.

The V gene is TRBV18, the J gene TRBJ1-2; 7 bases align to TRBD1. The V and J ends lost 5 bases and 8 bases, in that order; junction bases with no gene match: 8. CDR1 is KGHSH and CDR2 is LQKENI in the germline V gene. CDR3 length: 13 residues. The CDR3 DNA reads TGTGCCAGCTCAACCACAGGGACAGTCGGCTACACCTTC. This encodes CASSTTGTVGYTF.

The V and J genes are TRBV6-1 and TRBJ1-1; 8 nucleotides agree with TRBD1. The CDR3 runs 13 residues. Germline CDR1 is MNHNS and CDR2 is SASEGT. The ends lost 6 bases at V and 9 bases at J; junction bases unmatched: 9. The CDR3 DNA follows: TGTGCCAGCAGGACCCAAACAGGGGGACAAGCTTTCTTT. Its translation is CASRTQTGGQAFF.

About this clone: Different DNA sequences within this sample yield the same CDR3. V gene TRBV6-1 combines with J gene TRBJ2-3; possible D gene TRBD1, 6 bases. The V end lost 3 bases, the J end lost 4 bases, and 11 bases lay between the germline ends. The CDR3 sequence is 14 residues long. Germline V gene data show CDR1 as MNHNS and CDR2 as SASEGT. In DNA form, the CDR3 reads TGTGCCAGCAGTGATACGTCAGGGGCAGATACGCAGTATTTT. This gives the protein CASSDTSGADTQYF.

CDR3: CASSEAEGAGFTGAFF. CDR3 DNA sequence: TGTGCCAGCAGTGAAGCAGAGGGGGCAGGATTTACGGGAGCTTTCTTT. The chain recombines TRBV6-1 with TRBJ1-1, with TRBD1 matching 7 bases. After removal of 0 bases from V and 10 bases from J, the junction contained 14 bases not matched to a gene. The CDR3 is 16 amino acids. Germline V lookup: CDR1 MNHNS, CDR2 SASEGT.

The chain carries TRBV29-1 and TRBJ2-1; no reliable D call. Germline lookup yields CDR1 SQVTM and CDR2 ANQGSEA. CDR3 length: 14 residues. Between the trimmed V and J ends, which lost 1 base and 4 bases, there was a span of 11 bases. The CDR3: CSVEADLGYNEQFF. DNA for the CDR3: TGCAGCGTTGAAGCCGACTTGGGTTACAATGAGCAGTTCTTC.

This chain joins TRBV28 and TRBJ1-4; the D gene is possibly TRBD1 (5 bases). Germline-derived CDR1 and CDR2 are MDHEN and SYDVKM. The CDR3 loop spans 16 amino acids. The ends were cut back, 6 bases at V and 3 bases at J, with 17 bases in the middle. Here the CDR3 reads CASRLERRGANEKLFF. CDR3 DNA sequence: TGTGCCAGCAGACTTGAAAGAAGGGGAGCTAATGAAAAACTGTTTTTT.

The CDR3 sequence: CASSPPGGRWYGYTF. The CDR3 region has the DNA TGTGCCAGCAGCCCCCCAGGGGGGCGCTGGTATGGCTACACCTTC. This rearrangement joins TRBV28 to TRBJ1-2, with 7 bases matching TRBD1. CDR1 and CDR2 from the germline V gene are MDHEN and SYDVKM. Unmatched junction bases numbered 12, after V lost 6 bases and J lost 5 bases. The CDR3 is made up of 15 amino acids.

This chain connects TRBV5-1 to TRBJ2-4, with TRBD1 matching over 8 bases. J lost 1 base, V lost 3 bases, and 3 bases had no gene match. The CDR3 has 15 residues. Looked up from germline, CDR1 is SGHRS and CDR2 is YFSETQ. DNA for the CDR3: TGCGCCAGCAGCTCGACAGGGGCCGCCAAAAACATTCAGTACTTC. Translating gives CASSSTGAAKNIQYF. The complete variable domain, with remaining parts taken from reference TRBV5-1 and TRBJ2-4, reads KAGVTQTPRYLIKTRGQQVTLSCSPISGHRSVSWYQQTPGQGLQFLFEYFSETQRNKGNFPGRFSGRQFSNSRSEMNVSTLELGDSALYLCASSSTGAAKNIQYFGAGTRLSVL.